This T cell receptor beta chain emerged from a study of T cells after yellow fever vaccination (dated by TCRdb to about 2019). About the full investigation: Libraries from fractions with low cell numbers were prepared with the SMART-Seq v4 Ultra Low Input RNA kit. Bulk PBMC replicates and cell subsets were isolated from blood drawn at multiple timepoints before and after both primary and secondary immunization. Bulk TCR alpha and beta repertoires were sequenced longitudinally to track T-cell clones before and after primary and booster YFV17D yellow fever vaccination. Two healthy male donors made up the cohort, one aged 18 to 30 years and the other aged 30 to 40 years.

What the research found in general, with its limitations: Because the study included only a couple of donors, the extent to which the findings can be generalized is limited. FACS-sorted repertoires could contain abundant contaminating clonotypes from the bulk population, so computational filtering was required. A small fraction of clonotypes appeared in both the CD4 and CD8 compartments, likely as a result of convergent recombination. Compared with the primary T-cell response, the secondary T-cell response was faster but weaker, reaching its peak on day 5 rather than on day 15. After the booster, most of the clones that had expanded following primary vaccination were detected again (almost 98% of CD4 and 80% to 90% of CD8), which suggests that memory was broadly maintained.

The treatment or condition label corresponds to: live attenuated yellow fever vaccine strain. At each blood-draw timepoint, two biological replicates of bulk PBMCs were collected. A standard Ficoll-Paque protocol was used to isolate PBMCs from peripheral blood. TriZol was used to extract RNA from bulk PBMCs, CD4 and CD8 fractions, and dextramer-positive and dextramer-negative fractions. TCR cDNA was synthesized by 5'RACE template switching, through which a universal primer site and unique molecular identifiers were introduced. Priming of cDNA synthesis was performed from both the TCR alpha and TCR beta constant segments. Libraries were amplified in two PCR steps, with sample barcodes and sequencing adapters added in the second step. Sequencing of libraries was performed on Illumina HiSeq 2500 (2x100 bp) or NovaSeq (2x150 bp). The study's processing was this. MIGEC handled demultiplexing of reads and collapsing into UMI consensus sequences, while MiXCR performed V(D)J alignment. Using edgeR on replicate PBMC samples, clonotypes were called vaccine-responding if FDR was below 0.01 and the log2 fold change was above 5 up to day 15. Bulk clonotypes were assigned CD4 or CD8 identity according to which sequenced CD4 or CD8 repertoire held them at higher abundance. Using fastp trimming at Q25 and MiXCR clonotype assembly, TCRdb reanalyzed the public sequencing data and kept in-frame beta chains. Each CDR3 protein appears once, grouped with its most common genes and DNA. TCRdb's processing, not the study's, gives the V and J calls here. This sample comprises more than 350,000 distinct CDR3 sequences, approximately 10% of them detected only once. The top ten clonotypes cover less than 20% of the sample.

Details on this clonotype: Its antigen has not been determined. One base away there is no much larger clone; base qualities are not given.

The source was PBMCs, collected on the day of the first yellow fever vaccination. This receptor was taken from a man younger than 30 who received the YFV17D yellow fever vaccine.

The nucleotide sequence reads as follows: TGCAGTGCTCCCCGGGGAAGAGCAGATACGCAGTATTTT. This is translated as CSAPRGRADTQYF. The V and J segments used are TRBV20-1 and TRBJ2-3, and the D gene may be TRBD2, 5 bases matching. Trimming costs V 5 bases and J 4 bases, and their ends lie 13 bases apart. Per the germline V gene (reference sequence), DFQATT is the CDR1 and SNEGSKA is the CDR2. The CDR3 spans 13 residues, from the cysteine through the phenylalanine. The kept DNA is CDR3 alone, 39 bases in frame from the first base.